A selection of T cell receptor beta chains follows, all from one sample in a study of T cells in localized non-small cell lung cancer. Produced via immunoSEQ multiplex PCR; TCRdb's table is partial and in-frame only. The data show 70,000 to 75,000 clones, around 85% seen once. The starting material was peripheral blood, obtained before any cancer treatment. These receptors were obtained from a female donor of 60 years or more with stage I lung adenocarcinoma. The CDR3 runs from the conserved cysteine through the conserved F or W. Each record gives: V gene, J gene, D gene, clone size, CDR3 DNA, CDR3 protein. A D gene is named only where the DNA matches it firmly. A row's size may be missing; if present it is once, few, many or a size class.

TRBV4-1	TRBJ2-1	NA	NA	TGCGCCAGCAGCCAAGTGGCGGGAACCTACAATGAGCAGTTCTTC	CASSQVAGTYNEQFF
TRBV10-1	TRBJ2-1	NA	NA	TGCGCCAGCAGTGAGTCGAGGGCGAATGAGCAGTTCTTC	CASSESRANEQFF
TRBV27	TRBJ2-7	TRBD2	NA	TGTGCCAGCAGTCCGAGCCCACTAGCGGAAGCCCAGCAGTACTTC	CASSPSPLAEAQQYF
TRBV5-4	TRBJ2-1	TRBD2	NA	TGTGCCAGCAGATCCGCTAGCGGGAGTAACAATGAGCAGTTCTTC	CASRSASGSNNEQFF
TRBV4-2	TRBJ1-1	TRBD1	NA	TGTGCCAGCACCACGACAGGGGTGGGTGTCCCTGAAGCTTTCTTT	CASTTTGVGVPEAFF
TRBV5-6	TRBJ1-5	NA	NA	TGTGCCAGCAGCTTACGGGCAGGAGCTGCCCATAGCAATCAGCCCCAGCATTTT	CASSLRAGAAHSNQPQHF
TRBV19	TRBJ1-2	NA	NA	TGTGCCAGTAGTATAGGTCGGCAGTACTATGGCTACACCTTC	CASSIGRQYYGYTF
TRBV9	TRBJ2-3	NA	NA	TGTGCCAGCAGCGTTCAGGGAGGTTTTACGCAGTATTTT	CASSVQGGFTQYF
TRBV18	TRBJ2-7	NA	NA	TGTGCCAGCTCACCACCGAACGGGGGGCTCTCCTACGAGCAGTACTTC	CASSPPNGGLSYEQYF
TRBV29-1	TRBJ1-1	NA	few	TGCAGCGTTGTCCCCTTTCTAGCAGCTTTCTTT	CSVVPFLAAFF
TRBV7-2	TRBJ2-7	NA	NA	TGTGCCAGCAGCCTAAACTACGAGCAGTACTTC	CASSLNYEQYF
TRBV28	TRBJ2-7	NA	NA	TGTGCCAGCAGACCTCCGGGACCCCTAGGGGGTGCTGAGCACGAGCAGTACTTC	CASRPPGPLGGAEHEQYF
TRBV19	TRBJ2-3	NA	NA	TGTGCCAGTAGTATCGACAGAAGCACAGATACGCAGTATTTT	CASSIDRSTDTQYF
TRBV7-2	TRBJ1-4	NA	few	TGTGCCAGCAGCTTAGAGGGCCGGTGGACGGGAACTAATGAAAAACTGTTTTTT	CASSLEGRWTGTNEKLFF
TRBV2	TRBJ2-5	TRBD2	NA	TGTGCCAGCGTCGGACTAGCGGGGCTACAGACCCAGTACTTC	CASVGLAGLQTQYF
TRBV18	TRBJ2-2	TRBD1	NA	TGTGCCAGCTCAACCAGACAGGGTGGAGAAGCCGGGGAGCTGTTTTTT	CASSTRQGGEAGELFF
TRBV5-1	TRBJ2-7	NA	NA	TGCGCCAGCAGCTTGTCCCCCCTACTAACCTACGAGCAGTACTTC	CASSLSPLLTYEQYF
TRBV7-8	TRBJ1-3	TRBD1	NA	TGTGCCAGCATCCTTGACAGGGACCCTGGAAACACCATATATTTT	CASILDRDPGNTIYF
TRBV19	TRBJ2-7	NA	NA	TGTGCCAGTAGTATAGAACCAGACTCCTACGAGCAGTACTTC	CASSIEPDSYEQYF